Detailed here is one T cell receptor (beta chain). Its antigen is not known. The data stem from a study of blood T cell dynamics during melanoma immunotherapy. Study context: Patients with metastatic melanoma got pembrolizumab or nivolumab-ipilimumab as first-line care.

The germline gives CDR1 MDHEN, CDR2 SYDVKM. The CDR3 sequence is 15 residues long. J lost 3 bases, V lost 2 bases, and 2 bases had no gene match. Overall study findings and caveats: At W3, later disease-control patients showed bifurcated PBMC repertoire changes, unlike progressors.

A fixed DNA input of about 320 ng was used per bulk PBMC sample. Assay: immunoSEQ multiplex PCR; the TCRdb copy retains only in-frame clones and omits some. The sample contains roughly 14,000 clones, roughly 89% of which appear only once. The time point is: week 3, after first cycle of checkpoint inhibitor. Sampling occurred pretreatment (T0) and at week 3 (W3), after cycle one of checkpoint blockade. The sequence was obtained from a human donor with melanoma. The chain is built from TRBV28 and TRBJ1-5; 9 positions match TRBD1. Sequencing used blood, obtained from a patient treated with checkpoint blockade. The CDR3 protein is CASSLGTGTNQPQHF. The CDR3 DNA is TGTGCCAGCAGTTTAGGGACAGGGACCAATCAGCCCCAGCATTTT.